The 26 T cell receptor beta chains listed next were all sequenced from one sample in a study of blood T cell repertoires in COVID-19. Using immunoSEQ multiplex PCR, the repertoire was profiled, and TCRdb retains in-frame clones only, with some absent. In the table there are around 100,000 clones, just under 85% of which are singletons. Sequencing was performed on peripheral blood. Source of these receptors: a man in his forties or fifties with active or convalescent COVID-19.

This chain connects TRBV7-2 to TRBJ1-2; D ambiguous. V shed 4 bases and J shed 7 bases, with 16 bases lying between them. From germline, CDR1 is SGHTA and CDR2 FQGNSA. This CDR3 is 14 amino acids long. In nucleotides, the CDR3 is TGTGCCAGCAGCTCCCAGACATCAGTCCCTGGCTACACCTTC. Translation: CASSSQTSVPGYTF.

V usage is TRBV24-1 and J usage is TRBJ2-7; 8 positions agree with TRBD1. The germline V gene encodes CDR1 KGHDR and CDR2 SFDVKD. This CDR3 is built from 13 residues. With V trimmed by 6 bases and J by 3 bases, 3 bases remained unmatched. CDR3 amino acids: CATSITGGYEQYF. The CDR3, as DNA: TGTGCCACCAGTATCACAGGGGGCTACGAGCAGTACTTC.

The V gene is TRBV13, the J gene TRBJ2-7; tentative D call: TRBD1 (6 bases). Germline assignment: CDR1 PRHDT and CDR2 FYEKMQ (reference sequence). V lost 5 bases to trimming and J lost 0 bases, with 11 bases between them. The CDR3 covers 14 residues. The DNA of the CDR3 is TGTGCCAGCAGCAGGGGACACCCCTCCTACGAGCAGTACTTC. It is translated as CASSRGHPSYEQYF. Using reference TRBV13 and TRBJ2-7 for the parts outside the CDR3, the full variable domain is AAGVIQSPRHLIKEKRETATLKCYPIPRHDTVYWYQQGPGQDPQFLISFYEKMQSDKGSIPDRFSAQQFSDYHSELNMSSLELGDSALYFCASSRGHPSYEQYFGPGTRLTVT.

The V gene is TRBV24-1, the J gene TRBJ2-5; a weak D match, TRBD2 (7 bases). Trimming stripped 1 base from V and 4 bases from J, with 12 bases between. Germline loops: CDR1 KGHDR, CDR2 SFDVKD. The CDR3 totals 15 residues. CDR3: CATSDFRGGTETQYF. The CDR3 nucleotides read TGTGCCACCAGTGATTTTAGGGGGGGCACAGAGACCCAGTACTTC.

J is TRBJ2-7 and V is TRBV5-6; 8 bases agree with TRBD2. J gave up 1 base and V 4 bases, and 13 bases lay outside the gene matches. Germline CDR1 SGHDT, CDR2 YYEEEE. This CDR3 is 17 amino acids long. CDR3 coding DNA: TGTGCCAGCAGCCGGTCGTCTACTAGCGGCTCGTCCTACGAGCAGTACTTC. This encodes CASSRSSTSGSSYEQYF. Based on the CDR3 plus reference TRBV5-6 and TRBJ2-7, the full variable domain is DAGVTQSPTHLIKTRGQQVTLRCSPKSGHDTVSWYQQALGQGPQFIFQYYEEEERQRGNFPDRFSGHQFPNYSSELNVNALLLGDSALYLCASSRSSTSGSSYEQYFGPGTRLTVT.

J is TRBJ1-5 and V is TRBV28; TRBD1 aligns across 8 bases. The CDR3 runs 14 residues. V trimming: 2 bases; J trimming: 4 bases; junction bases outside the gene matches: 1. Germline CDR1 MDHEN, CDR2 SYDVKM. The CDR3 DNA is TGTGCCAGCAGTTTAGACAGGGGAAATCAGCCCCAGCATTTT. Translation gives CASSLDRGNQPQHF.

The V and J genes are TRBV12-5 and TRBJ1-5; D might be TRBD1 (5 bases). Trimming pared 5 bases from V and 5 bases from J, leaving 13 bases between. This CDR3 contains 14 residues. The germline V gene encodes CDR1 LGHNT and CDR2 FRNRAP. The CDR3 here is CASGPGHLDQPQHF. In DNA form, the CDR3 reads TGTGCTAGTGGTCCTGGACACCTAGATCAGCCCCAGCATTTT.

This rearrangement joins TRBV5-1 to TRBJ1-5, with 10 nucleotides matching TRBD1. V shed 4 bases, J shed 5 bases, and the junction held 12 bases outside the gene matches. The germline CDR1 and CDR2 sequences are SGHRS and YFSETQ. The CDR3 runs to 17 residues. The CDR3 is CASSPLAVTGGHQPQHF. The CDR3 DNA reads TGCGCCAGCAGCCCTCTCGCCGTGACAGGGGGCCATCAGCCCCAGCATTTT.

The rearrangement uses TRBV19 and TRBJ2-5; TRBD2 agrees at 8 bases. CDR3 length: 15 amino acids. Trimming cost V 3 bases and J 2 bases; bases outside gene matches: 5. Germline assignment: CDR1 LNHDA and CDR2 SQIVND (reference sequence). The CDR3 reads CASSIGGGFQETQYF. CDR3 DNA sequence: TGTGCCAGTAGTATTGGCGGGGGGTTTCAAGAGACCCAGTACTTC.

V gene TRBV5-4 combines with J gene TRBJ2-7, with 9 bases matching TRBD1. Germline V gene sequence: CDR1 SGHNT, CDR2 YYREEE (reference sequence). J lost 3 bases, V lost 3 bases, and 7 bases had no gene match. The CDR3 spans 15 residues. This CDR3 is CASSSQTGGNYEQYF. CDR3 bases: TGTGCCAGCAGCTCTCAGACAGGGGGAAACTACGAGCAGTACTTC.

The chain combines TRBV5-1 with TRBJ1-2; a weak D match, TRBD1 (5 bases). Deletions cut 0 bases from V and 8 bases from J, with 14 bases between. This CDR3 is 14 amino acids long. Germline V gives CDR1 SGHRS, CDR2 YFSETQ. CDR3 region: CASSLAERGGGYTF. As DNA, the CDR3 is TGCGCCAGCAGCTTGGCCGAAAGGGGTGGCGGCTACACCTTC.

The chain couples TRBV6-5 to TRBJ1-2; 8 bases map to TRBD1. The CDR3 consists of 14 residues. Unmatched junction bases numbered 6, after V lost 2 bases and J lost 7 bases. The germline gives CDR1 MNHEY, CDR2 SVGAGI. CDR3 sequence reads: CASSYRDRGGGYTF. The DNA of the CDR3 is TGTGCCAGCAGTTACCGAGACAGGGGCGGTGGCTACACCTTC.

This rearrangement joins TRBV30 to TRBJ2-3, with a weak D call TRBD2 (6 bases). The germline V gene encodes CDR1 GTSNPN and CDR2 SVGIG (reference sequence). This CDR3 has 14 residues. With 1 base removed from V and 2 bases from J, the gap between germline ends came to 10 bases. This CDR3 is CAWSGRGLTDTQYF. The CDR3 DNA sequence: TGTGCCTGGAGTGGTCGGGGACTCACAGATACGCAGTATTTT.

This chain connects TRBV21-1 to TRBJ2-3; the DNA was not used to check the table's D call, TRBD2. TRBV21-1 is deemed a pseudogene. The CDR3 consists of 13 residues. The CDR3 loop reads CASSKEGPDTQYF. CDR3 bases: TGTGCCAGCAGCAAGGAGGGTCCAGATACGCAGTATTTT.

The genes are TRBV7-9 and TRBJ1-1; D may be TRBD1 (5 bases). This CDR3 is 12 amino acids long. Germline V gene lookup returns CDR1 SEHNR and CDR2 FQNEAQ (reference sequence). Trimming shortened V by 5 bases and J by 8 bases, and 12 bases separated the two germline ends. CDR3 DNA sequence: TGTGCCAGCAGCAGAGACGGGGGAGAAGCTTTCTTT. The encoded protein is CASSRDGGEAFF.

The J gene is TRBJ1-4, the V gene TRBV29-1; 9 bases align to TRBD1. Germline V lookup: CDR1 SQVTM, CDR2 ANQGSEA. Trimming cost V 4 bases and J 8 bases; bases outside gene matches: 5. The CDR3 totals 13 residues. In DNA form, the CDR3 reads TGCAGCGTTGGGACAGGGGTGAGGGAAAAACTGTTTTTT. Its protein product is CSVGTGVREKLFF.

The chain recombines TRBV28 with TRBJ1-4, with D possibly being TRBD1 (5 bases). Looked up from germline, CDR1 is MDHEN and CDR2 is SYDVKM. This CDR3 spans 14 amino acids. V was trimmed by 6 bases and J by 2 bases, leaving 10 bases between them. DNA of the CDR3: TGTGCCAGCAGGCCCGACAGTACTAATGAAAAACTGTTTTTT. Encoded protein: CASRPDSTNEKLFF.

This clone was seen a single time. This chain uses TRBV7-2 with TRBJ2-1; 12 positions match TRBD2. J gave up 13 bases and V 5 bases, and 15 bases lay outside the gene matches. Germline V gives CDR1 SGHTA, CDR2 FQGNSA. The CDR3 extends over 16 amino acids. The CDR3 sequence is CASSPKPGTSGPVQFF. The CDR3 bases are TGTGCCAGCAGCCCCAAACCCGGGACTAGCGGGCCAGTTCAGTTCTTC.

The rearrangement uses TRBV5-4 and TRBJ2-2; TRBD1 agrees at 8 bases. This CDR3 is built from 13 residues. J lost 6 bases, V lost 3 bases, and 1 base had no gene match. Germline V gene data show CDR1 as SGHNT and CDR2 as YYREEE (reference sequence). The chain's CDR3 is CASSWGQAGELFF. The CDR3 region has the DNA TGTGCCAGCAGCTGGGGACAGGCCGGGGAGCTGTTTTTT.

This clone was observed a few times. CDR3 nucleotide sequence: TGTGCCAGCACCAACACCAAGGGGGCTTCCTACGAGCAGTACTTC. Translating it yields CASTNTKGASYEQYF. The chain uses TRBV7-8 and TRBJ2-7; 7 bases align to TRBD1. The CDR3 has 15 amino acids. J lost 1 base, V lost 7 bases, and 10 bases had no gene match. Germline-derived CDR1 and CDR2 are SGHVS and FQNEAQ.

This rearrangement joins TRBV6-5 to TRBJ1-2, with TRBD1 identical over 9 bases. V lost 7 bases to trimming and J lost 4 bases; unmatched junction nucleotides: 7. CDR3 length: 14 residues. Germline V lookup: CDR1 MNHEY, CDR2 SVGAGI. CDR3 DNA sequence: TGTGCCAGCATATCCGGACAGGGGACCTATGGCTACACCTTC. This sequence encodes CASISGQGTYGYTF.

The V and J genes are TRBV6-5 and TRBJ1-5; possibly TRBD1 for D (6 bases). Germline CDR1 MNHEY, CDR2 SVGAGI. This CDR3 has 14 amino acids. Trimming removed 8 bases from V and 2 bases from J, with 13 bases in between. Here the CDR3 reads CASVPAGGNQPQHF. The DNA of the CDR3 is TGTGCCAGCGTGCCGGCAGGGGGCAATCAGCCCCAGCATTTT.

This clone was counted between two and nine times. This chain links TRBV9 with TRBJ2-3, with 7 bases lining up with TRBD2. The V gene end was trimmed by 8 bases and the J gene end by 6 bases; junction bases not matched to a gene: 15. The CDR3 loop spans 15 amino acids. Germline V CDR1 and CDR2: SGDLS, YYNGEE. The DNA of the CDR3 is TGTGCCAGAAGGTGCCCGCTAGCGGTGGGGGATACGCAGTATTTT. As protein: CARRCPLAVGDTQYF.

The gene calls are TRBV19 and TRBJ2-2; no reliable D call. The CDR3 has 16 amino acids. The germline V gene has CDR1 LNHDA and CDR2 SQIVND (reference sequence). Trimming removed 6 bases from V and 4 bases from J, with 18 bases in between. CDR3 nucleotides: TGTGCCAGTAGCCCTTTTGACACCTCTGGCACCGGGGAGCTGTTTTTT. Translation: CASSPFDTSGTGELFF.

This clone was seen just once. V gene TRBV13 combines with J gene TRBJ2-3, with 12 bases identical to TRBD2. Germline V lookup: CDR1 PRHDT, CDR2 FYEKMQ (reference sequence). The V segment lost 4 bases and the J segment 5 bases; nucleotides outside the gene matches: 7. The CDR3 consists of 16 residues. The CDR3 DNA sequence: TGTGCCAGCAGCTGGATGACTAGCGGGAGTAGAGATACGCAGTATTTT. This encodes CASSWMTSGSRDTQYF.

The chain recombines TRBV7-2 with TRBJ1-2; D remains ambiguous. The germline gives CDR1 SGHTA, CDR2 FQGNSA. Trimming removed 5 bases from V and 2 bases from J, with 15 bases in between. The CDR3 has 15 amino acids. The CDR3 here is CASSPPPRINYGYTF. CDR3 DNA sequence: TGTGCCAGCAGCCCCCCCCCGCGTATCAACTATGGCTACACCTTC. The variable domain in full, with the rest retrieved from reference TRBV7-2 and TRBJ1-2, is GAGVSQSPSNKVTEKGKDVELRCDPISGHTALYWYRQSLGQGLEFLIYFQGNSAPDKSGLPSDRFSAERTGGSVSTLTIQRTQQEDSAVYLCASSPPPRINYGYTFGSGTRLTVV.